The 5 T cell receptor beta chains below come from one sample, sequenced in a study of T cell responses to AZD1222 COVID-19 vaccine. Using immunoSEQ multiplex PCR, the repertoire was profiled, and TCRdb retains in-frame clones only, with some absent. The sample has over 95,000 clones, more than 85% seen once. Sequences were derived from peripheral blood, sampled on day 0 of AZD1222 vaccination. The receptors come from an adult in good health.

The V call is TRBV7-9, the J call TRBJ2-5, with unresolved D. The V end was cut by 6 bases, the J end by 9 bases, with 11 bases between. Germline V lookup: CDR1 SEHNR, CDR2 FQNEAQ (reference sequence). The CDR3 length is 11 residues. CDR3 in DNA: TGTGCCAGCAGTCCGGAAACGGCCCAGTACTTC. Amino acids: CASSPETAQYF.

The chain recombines TRBV5-4 with TRBJ2-7; 7 bases align to TRBD1. The CDR3 spans 14 residues. V dropped 2 bases and J dropped 4; count of bases not matched to a gene: 6. CDR1 is SGHNT, CDR2 YYREEE, per germline (reference sequence). CDR3 sequence reads: CASSLRDSSYEQYF. The CDR3 nucleotides read TGTGCCAGCAGCTTACGGGACAGCTCATACGAGCAGTACTTC.

This clone was seen only a few times. V usage is TRBV27 and J usage is TRBJ1-2; TRBD1 might be the D (5 bases). The CDR3 is 13 residues long. Germline V gives CDR1 MNHEY, CDR2 SMNVEV (reference sequence). The V end was cut by 3 bases, the J end by 6 bases, with 11 bases between. In nucleotides, the CDR3 is TGTGCCAGCAGTTTGGGTAGGGGTGATGGCTACACCTTC. Its protein is CASSLGRGDGYTF.

The V call is TRBV6-5, the J call TRBJ1-3; 8 bases match TRBD1. V dropped 0 bases and J dropped 8; count of bases not matched to a gene: 6. Germline CDR1 MNHEY, CDR2 SVGAGI. This CDR3 is built from 15 residues. CDR3 region: CASSYSRTGQDTIYF. The CDR3 DNA is TGTGCCAGCAGTTACTCCAGGACAGGGCAGGACACCATATATTTT.

This chain uses TRBV7-2 with TRBJ1-4; tentatively, D is TRBD1 (6 bases). Germline-derived CDR1 and CDR2 are SGHTA and FQGNSA. V lost 5 bases and J lost 5, with 9 bases in between. The CDR3 is 13 amino acids. CDR3: CASSVGGNEKLFF. The CDR3 DNA reads TGTGCCAGCAGCGTGGGGGGCAATGAAAAACTGTTTTTT.